One sample yielded the 14 T cell receptor beta chains listed below, sequenced in a study of OX40 agonist ivuxolimab in advanced cancers. The repertoire was sequenced with immunoSEQ multiplex PCR; TCRdb's copy has only in-frame clones and lacks some. The repertoire has roughly 63,000 clones, around nine tenths of them found once; the top ten carry approximately 2.1%. The input for sequencing was CD4+ or CD8+ T cells sorted from blood, taken in a trial of the OX40 agonist ivuxolimab. The receptor source for this set is an adult with an advanced solid tumor such as melanoma, head and neck, liver or kidney cancer.

The chain employs TRBV14 and TRBJ1-6; TRBD1 agrees at 10 bases. Germline V CDR1 and CDR2: SGHDN, FVKESK. V shed 5 bases and J 6 bases; nucleotides not matched to a gene: 7. This CDR3 comprises 16 residues. In DNA form, the CDR3 reads TGTGCCAGCAGCTCCACGGGACAGGGGTTTAATTCACCCCTCCACTTT. Amino acids: CASSSTGQGFNSPLHF.

The chain uses TRBV19 and TRBJ2-6, with D possibly matching TRBD1 (6 bases). With 5 bases removed from V and 2 bases from J, the gap between germline ends came to 10 bases. The CDR3 contains 15 residues. Germline loops: CDR1 LNHDA, CDR2 SQIVND (reference sequence). This CDR3 is CASSLRQAGANVLTF. Written as DNA, the CDR3 is TGTGCCAGTAGTCTACGACAGGCTGGGGCCAACGTCCTGACTTTC. Full variable domain (outside the CDR3, taken from reference TRBV19 and TRBJ2-6): DGGITQSPKYLFRKEGQNVTLSCEQNLNHDAMYWYRQDPGQGLRLIYYSQIVNDFQKGDIAEGYSVSREKKESFPLTVTSAQKNPTAFYLCASSLRQAGANVLTFGAGSRLTVL.

This chain links TRBV4-2 with TRBJ1-1; maybe TRBD1 (6 bases). The CDR3 has 13 residues. The germline gives CDR1 LGHNA, CDR2 YNFKEQ. Trimming left V 4 bases short and J 4 bases short, with 10 bases between. CDR3 in DNA: TGTGCCAGCAGCCTACAGGGCTCCACTGAAGCTTTCTTT. Its translation is CASSLQGSTEAFF.

The chain recombines TRBV18 with TRBJ1-6; D is ambiguous. V lost 0 bases and J lost 9, with 3 bases in between. The CDR3 runs 12 residues. Germline CDR1 reads KGHSH; CDR2 reads LQKENI. The DNA for the CDR3 is TGTGCCAGCTCACCACCCGGTTCACCCCTCCACTTT. Its protein is CASSPPGSPLHF.

The CDR3, as DNA: TGTGCCAGCAGCTTGGGTTCACGGAGGGATGAAAAACTGTTTTTT. Its protein product is CASSLGSRRDEKLFF. The genes are TRBV5-8 and TRBJ1-4; D is unclear. The V gene lost 0 bases and the J gene lost 6 bases, with 12 bases spanning the gap. The CDR3 covers 15 residues. Germline V gene lookup returns CDR1 SGHTS and CDR2 YDEGEE.

V is TRBV7-9 and J is TRBJ1-1; no firm D call. The CDR3 contains 13 residues. V was clipped by 3 bases and J by 0 bases, with 5 bases between them. Per germline, CDR1 SEHNR and CDR2 FQNEAQ (reference sequence). CDR3 coding DNA: TGTGCCAGCAGCTTTTGGATGAACACTGAAGCTTTCTTT. It codes for CASSFWMNTEAFF.

The chain joins TRBV28 to TRBJ1-2; 7 positions match TRBD1. Per the germline V gene, CDR1 is MDHEN and CDR2 is SYDVKM. The ends lost 7 bases at V and 0 bases at J; junction bases unmatched: 8. There are 15 residues in the CDR3. CDR3 coding DNA: TGTGCCAGCACCCTAACAGGGGTCCCTAACTATGGCTACACCTTC. This sequence encodes CASTLTGVPNYGYTF.

The V gene is TRBV11-3, the J gene TRBJ2-3; D gene uncertain. The CDR3 has 13 amino acids. The germline gives CDR1 SGHNT, CDR2 YENEEA. The germline V and J ends were trimmed by 6 bases and 5 bases, with 12 bases remaining between them. CDR3 residues: CASRAAAGDTQYF. CDR3 sequence (DNA): TGTGCCAGCAGAGCCGCAGCTGGAGATACGCAGTATTTT.

The rearrangement uses TRBV29-1 and TRBJ2-7, with TRBD1 as a possible D gene (6 bases). Trimming took off 7 bases at V and 2 bases at J, with 12 bases between the two ends. The CDR3 is made up of 12 amino acids. Looked up from germline, CDR1 is SQVTM and CDR2 is ANQGSEA. In nucleotides, the CDR3 is TGCAGCGCGGGGACACAAGCCTACGAGCAGTACTTC. This codes for CSAGTQAYEQYF.

The gene calls are TRBV19 and TRBJ2-6; D tentatively reads TRBD1 or TRBD2 (5 bases each). Germline loops: CDR1 LNHDA, CDR2 SQIVND (reference sequence). This CDR3 has 17 residues. V lost 5 bases to trimming and J lost 2 bases, with 16 bases between them. The CDR3 DNA sequence: TGTGCCAGTAGTTCCCCTGGGACCAGAACTGGGGCCAACGTCCTGACTTTC. It yields the protein CASSSPGTRTGANVLTF.

J is TRBJ2-2 and V is TRBV4-2; D perhaps matches TRBD2 (5 bases). Germline CDR1 and CDR2: LGHNA and YNFKEQ. CDR3 length equals 14 residues. Trimming took off 0 bases at V and 9 bases at J, with 11 bases between the two ends. The chain's CDR3 is CASSQDHRGRELFF. The CDR3 coding sequence is TGTGCCAGCAGCCAAGATCATCGGGGAAGGGAGCTGTTTTTT.

This sequence joins TRBV2 and TRBJ2-1; no reliable D call. V was cut by 3 bases and J by 6 bases, with 9 bases left in between. The CDR3 contains 13 residues. CDR1 and CDR2 (germline): SNHLY, FYNNEI. In DNA form, the CDR3 reads TGTGCCAGCAGTGACTGGCGATCCAATGAGCAGTTCTTC. Its translation: CASSDWRSNEQFF.

V usage is TRBV10-3 and J usage is TRBJ1-1; possibly TRBD1 for D (6 bases). Germline V gene lookup returns CDR1 ENHRY and CDR2 SYGVKD. CDR3 length: 17 amino acids. Trimming left V 0 bases short and J 0 bases short, with 14 bases between. CDR3 DNA: TGTGCCATCAGTGAGTCCAACCTTGGACAGCTGAACACTGAAGCTTTCTTT. This codes for CAISESNLGQLNTEAFF.

The gene calls are TRBV27 and TRBJ1-5; D is ambiguous. V was clipped by 5 bases and J by 0 bases, with 20 bases between them. Germline lookup yields CDR1 MNHEY and CDR2 SMNVEV (reference sequence). This CDR3 is 18 amino acids long. The CDR3 spells CASSGTSTVKYSNQPQHF. CDR3 nucleotides: TGTGCCAGCAGTGGAACCTCTACAGTAAAATATAGCAATCAGCCCCAGCATTTT.